The sequence of this TCR beta chain was determined in a study of cytomegalovirus exposure and HLA in healthy donors. This PCR relied on a set of 60 Vbeta primers and 13 Jbeta primers. Sequencing was performed with immunoSEQ multiplex PCR; in TCRdb, only in-frame clones are kept and a portion is missing. Of 90,000 to 100,000 clones listed, more than 55% are singletons. CDR1 and CDR2 from the germline V gene are MDHEN and SYDVKM. The length of the CDR3 is 12 residues. Between the trimmed V and J ends, which lost 2 bases and 7 bases, there was a span of 8 bases. This TCR derives from a boy aged 10-17 years in good health and CMV-seropositive. The sequenced material came from PBMCs. The rearrangement links TRBV28 to TRBJ2-5; D gene ambiguous. CDR3 bases: TGTGCCAGCAGTTTACCTCTGAGGACCCAGTACTTC. Protein product: CASSLPLRTQYF. Full variable domain (outside the CDR3, taken from reference TRBV28 and TRBJ2-5): DVKVTQSSRYLVKRTGEKVFLECVQDMDHENMFWYRQDPGLGLRLIYFSYDVKMKEKGDIPEGYSVSREKKERFSLILESASTNQTSMYLCASSLPLRTQYFGPGTRLLVL.